This record covers a single T cell receptor (beta chain). This record belongs to a study of cytomegalovirus exposure and HLA in healthy donors. The primer mix had 60 Vbeta and 13 Jbeta primers. Only in-frame clones appear in the TCRdb table, and some are missing; sequencing was by immunoSEQ multiplex PCR. The sample holds around 100,000 clones. The specimen sequenced was PBMCs. The receptor comes from a man aged 45-60 years in good health and CMV-seronegative.

Here the CDR3 reads CASSPWTLPNTGELFF. The CDR3 coding sequence is TGTGCCAGCAGCCCCTGGACTCTACCGAACACCGGGGAGCTGTTTTTT. This rearrangement joins TRBV11-2 to TRBJ2-2; D may be TRBD2 (5 bases). The V gene lost 5 bases and the J gene lost 0 bases, with 13 bases spanning the gap. This CDR3 has 16 amino acids. CDR1 is SGHAT and CDR2 is FQNNGV in the germline V gene. Using reference TRBV11-2 and TRBJ2-2 for the parts outside the CDR3, the full variable domain is EAGVAQSPRYKIIEKRQSVAFWCNPISGHATLYWYQQILGQGPKLLIQFQNNGVVDDSQLPKDRFSAERLKGVDSTLKIQPAKLEDSAVYLCASSPWTLPNTGELFFGEGSRLTVL.